This T cell receptor (beta chain) was profiled in a study of blood T cell repertoires in COVID-19. Overall study context: PBMCs, B-cell-depleted T cells, or T cells provided the cDNA or gDNA that made up the material.

The CDR3 covers 18 residues. Authors' processing steps: Estimated nucleated cell counts came from reference gene primer amplification. This table comes from immunoSEQ multiplex PCR, and its TCRdb copy is limited to in-frame clones, with some not included. The D gene and trimming were derived from the DNA, and the V and J assignments and clone size from that table. The data contain about 61,000 clones, roughly 84% of them seen just once; the ten biggest clones take up 4.5% to 6%. The sequence came from a man of 80 years or more in a cohort sampled during active COVID-19. Input material: peripheral blood. This rearrangement joins TRBV1 to TRBJ2-5; TRBD2, the table's D call, lacks a check against the DNA. TRBV1 is classified as a pseudogene. The chain's CDR3 is CTSSHHPGTRFQPETQYF. CDR3 DNA: TGCACCAGCAGCCACCATCCCGGGACTAGGTTTCAGCCAGAGACCCAGTACTTC.